This T cell receptor (beta chain) was sequenced in a study of CD8 T cells in Susac syndrome (dated by TCRdb to about 2019). Broadly, across the study: Among the sequenced Susac syndrome patients, more than 5 had clinically active disease and roughly 8 were in clinical remission. At blood withdrawal, Susac syndrome patients were either therapy-naive, taking corticosteroids (in some cases with IVIg as well), or taking IVIg alone. Repertoire sequencing was used to test whether CD8+ T cell activation and differentiation in Susac syndrome was antigen driven. General study outcomes and caveats: In the CD4+ T cell repertoire of Susac syndrome patients, clonal expansion was not detected. The number of individuals in the TCR sequencing and HLA analysis was acknowledged as relatively small.

A note on this clonotype: Its antigen is still unknown. No per-base quality is available; no much larger clone lies one base away.

RNA was extracted with the RNeasy kit and 0.5 to 1 ug was reverse transcribed using random hexamers. TCR beta CDR3 regions were amplified with the immunoSEQ multiplex PCR assay covering 54 Vbeta and 13 Jbeta segments. Bias from PCR amplification was corrected by using a synthetic template baseline for primer optimization and for computational correction. As for the original processing: Reads were annotated to V, D and J genes per IMGT and analyzed with immunoSEQ Analyzer, keeping only productive sequences. To calculate clonality, Shannon entropy was normalized by log2 of the number of productive unique sequences and then subtracted from one. Public and private clones were assessed among the 100 most prevalent clones of each patient and control. A clone was defined as Susac-specific if it was absent from the healthy and MS cohorts, from around 960 published viral clones and from other ImmuneACCESS disease sequences. TCRdb applied fastp at Q25 and MiXCR to the public reads, then kept only in-frame beta chains. Each CDR3 protein appears once, grouped with its most common genes and DNA. For this entry, the V and J calls and clone size follow TCRdb and not the study's own pipeline. The sample table shows some 150,000 distinct CDR3 sequences, and approximately 95% are seen once. The ten top clones hold roughly 0.08% of the sample.

Peripheral blood CD8+ and CD4+ T cells from healthy donors, Susac syndrome patients and multiple sclerosis patients were profiled using high-throughput TCR beta sequencing. The Susac syndrome patients fulfilled recently defined diagnostic criteria for either definite or probable disease. Bulk CD8+ and CD4+ T cells were purified magnetically by negative isolation, whereas CD8+ TEMRA cells were enriched by FACS. Blood was collected in EDTA tubes and processed within 24 hours, with PBMCs isolated through density gradient centrifugation. PBMCs intended for TCR sequencing were cryopreserved in liquid nitrogen and were subsequently thawed in a 37 degrees C water bath. Purity of sorted or isolated CD4+, CD8+ and CD8+ TEMRA cells was at least 90%. In the germline V gene, CDR1 corresponds to MGHRA and CDR2 to YSYEKL. The junction carries 4 bases between V and J, which are trimmed by 3 bases and 4 bases respectively. Inclusive of the bounding cysteine and phenylalanine, the CDR3 is 12 residues long. Only the CDR3 portion is preserved as DNA: 36 bases, with reading frame beginning at the first base.

The sequence is built from TRBV4-1 and TRBJ1-5; the D segment cannot be called with confidence. This receptor was taken from a human donor with Susac syndrome. The sample taken for sequencing was CD4+ T cells from PBMCs. The CDR3 is CASSHSNQPQHF. The base sequence is TGCGCCAGCAGCCATAGTAATCAGCCCCAGCATTTT.